This entry lists 17 T cell receptor beta chains sequenced from one sample in a study of cytomegalovirus exposure and HLA in healthy donors (TCRdb year 2017). The receptor library was made with the immunoSEQ multiplex PCR assay. The multiplex PCR relied on a mix of 60 forward primers for TCR Vbeta segments and 13 reverse primers for TCR Jbeta segments. TCRdb's version of the immuneACCESS table is confined to in-frame rearrangements and falls short of the full clone set. An unresolved V gene accounts for under half of the shortfall where checked; the remainder is of unknown origin. Counted in this sample were fewer than 200,000 clones; over 65% of them appeared once. The ten largest clones capture around 2.5% of the sample. Material for sequencing was PBMCs. All receptors derive from a man aged 60 to 75 in good health and CMV-seronegative.

In its sample, this clone was seen once. The CDR3, as DNA: TGTGCCAGCTCACCGGCGACAGGGGGCTATAATGAAAAACTGTTTTTT. Protein sequence: CASSPATGGYNEKLFF. This chain uses TRBV18 with TRBJ1-4; 10 bases fit TRBD1. The CDR3 loop spans 16 amino acids. The germline CDR1 and CDR2 sequences are KGHSH and LQKENI. J gave up 4 bases and V 3 bases, and 5 bases lay outside the gene matches.

This clone was counted only a few times. Mismatch with germline at one junction end may stem from a read error. V and J are TRBV30 and TRBJ2-1, with D perhaps matching TRBD1 (5 bases). Germline V gene sequence: CDR1 GTSNPN, CDR2 SVGIG (reference sequence). This CDR3 is 14 amino acids long. The CDR3 is CAWSAGKGYSEQFF. The CDR3 nucleotides read TGTGCCTGGAGTGCAGGGAAGGGCTACAGTGAGCAGTTCTTC.

The rearrangement joins TRBV28 to TRBJ1-5; a possible D gene is TRBD1 (5 bases). The CDR3 covers 15 residues. Germline lookup yields CDR1 MDHEN and CDR2 SYDVKM. V shed 6 bases and J shed 4 bases, with 16 bases lying between them. DNA for the CDR3: TGTGCCAGCAGGCCCTACGGGACTCCAAATCAGCCCCAGCATTTT. Translated, it gives CASRPYGTPNQPQHF.

The J gene is TRBJ2-2, the V gene TRBV30, with 7 bases lining up with TRBD1. The CDR3 length is 14 residues. Germline trimming cut 5 bases from V and 0 bases from J; bases unmatched to any gene: 3. Germline-derived CDR1 and CDR2 are GTSNPN and SVGIG (reference sequence). CDR3 nucleotide sequence: TGTGCCTGGGACAGGGACGCGAACACCGGGGAGCTGTTTTTT. This gives the protein CAWDRDANTGELFF. The full variable domain, its missing parts supplied by reference TRBV30 and TRBJ2-2, is SQTIHQWPATLVQPVGSPLSLECTVEGTSNPNLYWYRQAAGRGLQLLFYSVGIGQISSEVPQNLSASRPQDRQFILSSKKLLLSDSGFYLCAWDRDANTGELFFGEGSRLTVL.

This chain joins TRBV11-2 and TRBJ1-5; D remains ambiguous. Germline lookup yields CDR1 SGHAT and CDR2 FQNNGV. V was trimmed by 0 bases and J by 7 bases, leaving 4 bases between them. The CDR3 length is 12 residues. The CDR3 DNA is TGTGCCAGCAGCTTAGACTCCCAGCCCCAGCATTTT. Amino acids: CASSLDSQPQHF.

The rearrangement joins TRBV30 to TRBJ2-3; 9 nucleotides agree with TRBD2. Trimming cost V 0 bases and J 5 bases; bases outside gene matches: 0. The CDR3 contains 13 residues. CDR1 is GTSNPN and CDR2 is SVGIG in the germline V gene (reference sequence). CDR3 amino acids: CAWSVLAGDTQYF. CDR3 DNA sequence: TGTGCCTGGAGTGTACTAGCGGGAGATACGCAGTATTTT.

The gene calls are TRBV7-8 and TRBJ2-7, with TRBD1 identical over 10 bases. This CDR3 has 15 amino acids. Germline CDR1 reads SGHVS; CDR2 reads FQNEAQ. The J segment lost 7 bases and the V segment lost 4 bases, leaving 10 bases of the junction unmatched. CDR3 sequence: CASSSQTGGSGEQYF. The CDR3 nucleotides are TGTGCCAGCAGCTCGCAGACAGGGGGCTCAGGGGAGCAGTACTTC.

The chain uses TRBV19 and TRBJ1-5, with 8 bases fitting TRBD1. The germline V gene has CDR1 LNHDA and CDR2 SQIVND (reference sequence). CDR3 length: 15 amino acids. Losses at the gene ends were 6 bases for V and 2 bases for J; bases not matched to a gene: 6. CDR3 sequence: CASSDRGLGNQPQHF. The CDR3 coding sequence is TGTGCCAGTAGCGACAGGGGCTTGGGCAATCAGCCCCAGCATTTT. Full variable domain (outside the CDR3, taken from reference TRBV19 and TRBJ1-5): DGGITQSPKYLFRKEGQNVTLSCEQNLNHDAMYWYRQDPGQGLRLIYYSQIVNDFQKGDIAEGYSVSREKKESFPLTVTSAQKNPTAFYLCASSDRGLGNQPQHFGDGTRLSIL.

This chain uses TRBV9 with TRBJ2-5; D might be TRBD1 (7 bases). The CDR3 length is 16 residues. Trimming removed 0 bases from V and 4 bases from J, with 16 bases in between. Germline V gene sequence: CDR1 SGDLS, CDR2 YYNGEE. CDR3 amino acids: CASSVEAGGILETQYF. The CDR3, as DNA: TGTGCCAGCAGCGTAGAAGCAGGGGGGATTTTAGAGACCCAGTACTTC. The entire variable domain, with the rest obtained from reference TRBV9 and TRBJ2-5, is as follows: DSGVTQTPKHLITATGQRVTLRCSPRSGDLSVYWYQQSLDQGLQFLIQYYNGEERAKGNILERFSAQQFPDLHSELNLSSLELGDSALYFCASSVEAGGILETQYFGPGTRLLVL.

The chain has TRBV19 and TRBJ2-3, with a tentative D call TRBD2 (5 bases). Germline V CDR1 and CDR2: LNHDA, SQIVND (reference sequence). The CDR3 sequence is 14 residues long. CDR3: CASREIAPTNTQYF. CDR3 nucleotide sequence: TGTGCGAGCCGAGAGATAGCGCCGACGAATACGCAGTATTTT. Supplemented by reference TRBV19 and TRBJ2-3, the full variable domain reads DGGITQSPKYLFRKEGQNVTLSCEQNLNHDAMYWYRQDPGQGLRLIYYSQIVNDFQKGDIAEGYSVSREKKESFPLTVTSAQKNPTAFYLCASREIAPTNTQYFGPGTRLTVL.

This chain connects TRBV7-2 to TRBJ1-2; 7 nucleotides align to TRBD1. Germline CDR1 reads SGHTA; CDR2 reads FQGNSA. With V trimmed by 4 bases and J by 3 bases, 5 bases remained unmatched. This CDR3 contains 14 residues. The CDR3 spells CASSYRDSYYGYTF. The DNA of the CDR3 is TGTGCCAGCAGCTACCGGGACAGCTACTATGGCTACACCTTC.

The chain links TRBV5-1 to TRBJ2-1, with 9 bases that match TRBD1. This CDR3 contains 14 residues. CDR1 and CDR2 (germline): SGHRS, YFSETQ. Trimming took 7 bases from V and 8 from J; bases not matched to a gene: 10. CDR3 sequence (DNA): TGCGCCAGCGCTTTGACAGGGGGTAGTCATGAGCAGTTCTTC. Translating it yields CASALTGGSHEQFF.

Only a few counts were recorded for this clone. The chain couples TRBV19 to TRBJ1-2; unclear D gene. The CDR3 extends over 14 amino acids. CDR1 is LNHDA, CDR2 SQIVND, per germline (reference sequence). Trimming stripped 3 bases from V and 4 bases from J, with 12 bases between. The CDR3 spells CASSMLRESYGYTF. DNA for the CDR3: TGTGCCAGTAGTATGTTGAGGGAGTCCTATGGCTACACCTTC.

The V and J genes are TRBV11-3 and TRBJ1-5; 7 bases are a match to TRBD1. The CDR3 is 18 amino acids. Losses at the gene ends were 5 bases for V and 0 bases for J; bases not matched to a gene: 13. Germline lookup yields CDR1 SGHNT and CDR2 YENEEA. The CDR3 sequence is CASSLRTGPLLSNQPQHF. The CDR3 region has the DNA TGTGCCAGCAGCCTCCGGACAGGTCCACTCCTTAGCAATCAGCCCCAGCATTTT.

This clone was observed a handful of times. V and J are TRBV2 and TRBJ2-7; D ambiguous. V dropped 3 bases and J dropped 7 bases, with 10 bases sitting between them. Looked up from germline, CDR1 is SNHLY and CDR2 is FYNNEI. This CDR3 has 12 amino acids. CDR3 protein: CASSEAFWEQYF. In DNA, the CDR3 is TGTGCCAGCAGTGAGGCTTTTTGGGAGCAGTACTTC.

The rearrangement joins TRBV14 to TRBJ1-1; 8 positions match TRBD1. The CDR3 has 13 residues. The germline V gene encodes CDR1 SGHDN and CDR2 FVKESK. The ends lost 0 bases at V and 8 bases at J; junction bases unmatched: 2. CDR3 bases: TGTGCCAGCAGCCAAGATCGGGACAGGGAAGCTTTCTTT. This translates into CASSQDRDREAFF.

The CDR3 sequence is CASSLNSPLHF. Here the CDR3 DNA reads TGTGCCAGCAGCCTCAATTCACCCCTCCACTTT. The chain is built from TRBV7-9 and TRBJ1-6; D not certain. This CDR3 has 11 residues. V dropped 5 bases and J dropped 7 bases, with 3 bases sitting between them. Germline CDR1 SEHNR, CDR2 FQNEAQ (reference sequence).